These T cell receptor beta chains were read from a single sample in a study of shared clonotypes between healthy human individuals. Sequencing used immunoSEQ multiplex PCR; TCRdb keeps in-frame clones, though not all of them. The sample carries 2,100,000 or so clones, around 95% recorded once. Sequenced input: naive CD4+ T cells sorted from blood. The receptor set was obtained from a young man in good health. The CDR3 runs from the conserved cysteine through the conserved F or W. Fields, in order: J gene, clone size, D gene, V gene, CDR3 DNA, CDR3 protein. The D gene is left open where the match is weak. Not all rows give a size; the values are once, few, many and, for expanded clones, a class.

J gene: TRBJ2-7
clone size: NA
D gene: TRBD1
V gene: TRBV5-4
CDR3 DNA: TGTGCCAGCAGCTTGTCAGGGGGCGACGAGCAGTACTTC
CDR3 protein: CASSLSGGDEQYF

J gene: TRBJ1-2
clone size: NA
D gene: NA
V gene: TRBV2
CDR3 DNA: TGTGCCAGCAAGAAAAGTCTGGATGGCTACACCTTC
CDR3 protein: CASKKSLDGYTF

J gene: TRBJ2-1
clone size: NA
D gene: TRBD2
V gene: TRBV5-1
CDR3 DNA: TGCGCCAGCAGTCCGGGACTAGCGGGAGCTAGTTGGTTCTTC
CDR3 protein: CASSPGLAGASWFF

J gene: TRBJ1-4
clone size: NA
D gene: TRBD1
V gene: TRBV7-9
CDR3 DNA: TGTGCCAGCAGCTACCGGGACAGGGCCGAAAAACTGTTTTTT
CDR3 protein: CASSYRDRAEKLFF

J gene: TRBJ2-5
clone size: NA
D gene: TRBD1
V gene: TRBV25-1
CDR3 DNA: TGTGCCAGCAGTGATCCGACAGGGATCGAGACCCAGTACTTC
CDR3 protein: CASSDPTGIETQYF

J gene: TRBJ1-2
clone size: NA
D gene: NA
V gene: TRBV6-1
CDR3 DNA: TGTGCCAGCAGTGAGGCCTTGGGGAACTATGGCTACACCTTC
CDR3 protein: CASSEALGNYGYTF

J gene: TRBJ2-5
clone size: NA
D gene: NA
V gene: TRBV7-2
CDR3 DNA: TGTGCCAGCAGCCCAACATGGGAGACCCAGTACTTC
CDR3 protein: CASSPTWETQYF

J gene: TRBJ1-1
clone size: NA
D gene: TRBD1
V gene: TRBV18
CDR3 DNA: TGTGCCAGCGTCCCACAGGGGGAGTACACTGAAGCTTTCTTT
CDR3 protein: CASVPQGEYTEAFF

J gene: TRBJ2-7
clone size: NA
D gene: NA
V gene: TRBV5-1
CDR3 DNA: TGCGCCAGCAGCTTGTGGGGGGGACAGGCAAGCTCCTACGAGCAGTACTTC
CDR3 protein: CASSLWGGQASSYEQYF

J gene: TRBJ2-3
clone size: once
D gene: NA
V gene: TRBV9
CDR3 DNA: TGTGCCAGCAGCCCCAGGGGGGGGGCTTCGGATACGCAGTATTTT
CDR3 protein: CASSPRGGASDTQYF

J gene: TRBJ1-2
clone size: NA
D gene: TRBD1
V gene: TRBV7-9
CDR3 DNA: TGTGCCAGCAGCCCTCCTTTTAGGACAGGGGTTCAAGATGGCTACACCTTC
CDR3 protein: CASSPPFRTGVQDGYTF

J gene: TRBJ1-4
clone size: NA
D gene: TRBD1
V gene: TRBV5-4
CDR3 DNA: TGTGCCAGCAGCTTGGACGGGACAGGTGGCGAAAAACTGTTTTTT
CDR3 protein: CASSLDGTGGEKLFF

J gene: TRBJ1-1
clone size: once
D gene: NA
V gene: TRBV6-5
CDR3 DNA: TGTGCCAGCGCCGGGGGTTGGTCGGTGAACACTGAAGCTTTCTTT
CDR3 protein: CASAGGWSVNTEAFF

J gene: TRBJ2-7
clone size: NA
D gene: NA
V gene: TRBV6-6
CDR3 DNA: TGTGCCAGCGGGGCCGGGAGTGACGAGCAGTACTTC
CDR3 protein: CASGAGSDEQYF

J gene: TRBJ2-1
clone size: NA
D gene: NA
V gene: TRBV10-2
CDR3 DNA: TGCGCCAGCAGTGAGCCTTCGACCCAGCAGTTCTTC
CDR3 protein: CASSEPSTQQFF

J gene: TRBJ2-5
clone size: NA
D gene: TRBD1
V gene: TRBV5-1
CDR3 DNA: TGCGCCAGCAGCTTGAATCAGGGGGCAGGTCGAGAGACCCAGTACTTC
CDR3 protein: CASSLNQGAGRETQYF

J gene: TRBJ2-1
clone size: NA
D gene: NA
V gene: TRBV7-3
CDR3 DNA: TGTGCCAGCAGCTTCACTACGGGGGCTAAGCAGTTCTTC
CDR3 protein: CASSFTTGAKQFF

J gene: TRBJ1-4
clone size: once
D gene: NA
V gene: TRBV28
CDR3 DNA: TGTGCCAGCAGTTTACCCCCGGTACTTACTAATGAAAAACTGTTTTTT
CDR3 protein: CASSLPPVLTNEKLFF

J gene: TRBJ2-2
clone size: NA
D gene: NA
V gene: TRBV2
CDR3 DNA: TGTGCCAGCAACCGGGAGGGGGAGCTGTTTTTT
CDR3 protein: CASNREGELFF

J gene: TRBJ2-5
clone size: NA
D gene: TRBD1
V gene: TRBV5-4
CDR3 DNA: TGTGCCAGCAGCTTGGGACAGGGGGCGGTTAGGGAGACCCAGTACTTC
CDR3 protein: CASSLGQGAVRETQYF

J gene: TRBJ1-2
clone size: NA
D gene: NA
V gene: TRBV6-6
CDR3 DNA: TGTGCCAGCAGTTATTTGACTACTAACTATGGCTACACCTTC
CDR3 protein: CASSYLTTNYGYTF

J gene: TRBJ1-5
clone size: NA
D gene: NA
V gene: TRBV6-5
CDR3 DNA: TGTGCCAGCAGTATGACAGGCGTAACTAATCAGCCCCAGCATTTT
CDR3 protein: CASSMTGVTNQPQHF

J gene: TRBJ2-7
clone size: NA
D gene: NA
V gene: TRBV5-1
CDR3 DNA: TGCGCCAGCAGCCCCCAGGATAGCACCTTGGCCGAGCAGTACTTC
CDR3 protein: CASSPQDSTLAEQYF

J gene: TRBJ2-2
clone size: once
D gene: TRBD1
V gene: TRBV7-9
CDR3 DNA: TGTGCCAGCAGCTTTAACAGGGGGACGGCCGGGGAGCTGTTTTTT
CDR3 protein: CASSFNRGTAGELFF

J gene: TRBJ2-1
clone size: NA
D gene: TRBD2
V gene: TRBV4-3
CDR3 DNA: TGCGCCAGCAGCCAAGATGGCCTAGCGGTTGTCTACAATGAGCAGTTCTTC
CDR3 protein: CASSQDGLAVVYNEQFF

J gene: TRBJ2-7
clone size: once
D gene: NA
V gene: TRBV7-7
CDR3 DNA: TGTGCTAGCAGCGTTTCCGGGGGCGAGCAGTACTTC
CDR3 protein: CASSVSGGEQYF

J gene: TRBJ1-1
clone size: NA
D gene: NA
V gene: TRBV4-1
CDR3 DNA: TGCGCCAGCAGCCAAATTCTGGGAGTACGCGCTTTCTTT
CDR3 protein: CASSQILGVRAFF

J gene: TRBJ1-6
clone size: NA
D gene: NA
V gene: TRBV5-8
CDR3 DNA: TGTGCCAGCAGAGGAGGGTCGGGATCACCCCTCCACTTT
CDR3 protein: CASRGGSGSPLHF

J gene: TRBJ1-2
clone size: NA
D gene: NA
V gene: TRBV7-9
CDR3 DNA: TGTGCCAGCAGCCCGGGCCGATTCTATGGCTACACCTTC
CDR3 protein: CASSPGRFYGYTF

J gene: TRBJ1-5
clone size: NA
D gene: NA
V gene: TRBV5-1
CDR3 DNA: TGCGCCAGCAGCCAGGACGGGATGAATCAGCCCCAGCATTTT
CDR3 protein: CASSQDGMNQPQHF

J gene: TRBJ1-5
clone size: NA
D gene: TRBD1
V gene: TRBV7-6
CDR3 DNA: TGTGCCAGCAGCTTATCCGGGACAGGGAATTGGGATCAGCCCCAGCATTTT
CDR3 protein: CASSLSGTGNWDQPQHF

J gene: TRBJ1-5
clone size: NA
D gene: NA
V gene: TRBV10-3
CDR3 DNA: TGTGCCATCAGTGACCGCGGGGCGGGGGTCAGACAGCCCCAGCATTTT
CDR3 protein: CAISDRGAGVRQPQHF

J gene: TRBJ2-5
clone size: NA
D gene: NA
V gene: TRBV7-2
CDR3 DNA: TGTGCCAGCAGCTTAGGTTCGGTCAGCCGAGAGACCCAGTACTTC
CDR3 protein: CASSLGSVSRETQYF

J gene: TRBJ2-7
clone size: few
D gene: NA
V gene: TRBV10-1
CDR3 DNA: TGCGCCAGCAGTGTGTCGGCAGGTGTCTCCCACGAGCAGTACTTC
CDR3 protein: CASSVSAGVSHEQYF

J gene: TRBJ2-3
clone size: NA
D gene: NA
V gene: TRBV5-4
CDR3 DNA: TGTGCCAGCAGCTCCGGGACAGGGAGGGGGACTAGCGCTTTAGATACGCAGTATTTT
CDR3 protein: CASSSGTGRGTSALDTQYF

J gene: TRBJ1-6
clone size: NA
D gene: NA
V gene: TRBV10-2
CDR3 DNA: TGCGCCAGCAGCGCAGGGTTTAATTCACCCCTCCACTTT
CDR3 protein: CASSAGFNSPLHF

J gene: TRBJ1-5
clone size: NA
D gene: NA
V gene: TRBV25-1
CDR3 DNA: TGTGCCAGCAGTGGTGGCGGTAGCAATCAGCCCCAGCATTTT
CDR3 protein: CASSGGGSNQPQHF

J gene: TRBJ1-3
clone size: once
D gene: NA
V gene: TRBV15
CDR3 DNA: TGTGCCACCAGCAGAGATTTGGGGCTAGGAAACACCATATATTTT
CDR3 protein: CATSRDLGLGNTIYF

J gene: TRBJ1-4
clone size: NA
D gene: NA
V gene: TRBV18
CDR3 DNA: TGTGCCAGCTCACTCGTGGATCGGGCGGAAAAACTGTTTTTT
CDR3 protein: CASSLVDRAEKLFF

J gene: TRBJ2-1
clone size: NA
D gene: TRBD2
V gene: TRBV5-4
CDR3 DNA: TGTGCCAGCAGCAGGGGACTAGACAACAATGAGCAGTTCTTC
CDR3 protein: CASSRGLDNNEQFF

J gene: TRBJ2-7
clone size: NA
D gene: NA
V gene: TRBV30
CDR3 DNA: TGTGCCTGGAGTAAAACAGTTACCTACGAGCAGTACTTC
CDR3 protein: CAWSKTVTYEQYF

J gene: TRBJ2-2
clone size: NA
D gene: NA
V gene: TRBV27
CDR3 DNA: TGTGCCAGCAGTTTGGGATTGAGCACCGGGGAGCTGTTTTTT
CDR3 protein: CASSLGLSTGELFF

J gene: TRBJ2-3
clone size: NA
D gene: NA
V gene: TRBV30
CDR3 DNA: TGTGCCTGGGGTGGGATTACGCAGTATTTT
CDR3 protein: CAWGGITQYF

J gene: TRBJ2-7
clone size: few
D gene: NA
V gene: TRBV19
CDR3 DNA: TGTGCCAGTAGTATACAGGGGAGCTCCTACGAGCAGTACTTC
CDR3 protein: CASSIQGSSYEQYF

J gene: TRBJ1-5
clone size: NA
D gene: NA
V gene: TRBV4-3
CDR3 DNA: TGCGCCAGCAGCCAAGAATGGGGCACTAGCAATCAGCCCCAGCATTTT
CDR3 protein: CASSQEWGTSNQPQHF

J gene: TRBJ2-3
clone size: NA
D gene: TRBD2
V gene: TRBV6-1
CDR3 DNA: TGTGCCAGCAGTTGGAGCGGGGAAAACACAGATACGCAGTATTTT
CDR3 protein: CASSWSGENTDTQYF

J gene: TRBJ1-1
clone size: few
D gene: NA
V gene: TRBV19
CDR3 DNA: TGTGCCAGTAGTCTACCCATGAACACTGAAGCTTTCTTT
CDR3 protein: CASSLPMNTEAFF

J gene: TRBJ1-5
clone size: NA
D gene: TRBD1
V gene: TRBV10-3
CDR3 DNA: TGTGCCATCAGTGAATCAGGGGACAGGGATCAGCCCCAGCATTTT
CDR3 protein: CAISESGDRDQPQHF

J gene: TRBJ2-3
clone size: few
D gene: NA
V gene: TRBV7-8
CDR3 DNA: TGTGCCAGCAGCTTAAGGACAGATACGCAGTATTTT
CDR3 protein: CASSLRTDTQYF

J gene: TRBJ2-3
clone size: NA
D gene: TRBD2
V gene: TRBV5-1
CDR3 DNA: TGCGCCAGCAGCTTGGGTCTAGCGGCAGATACGCAGTATTTT
CDR3 protein: CASSLGLAADTQYF

J gene: TRBJ2-1
clone size: NA
D gene: TRBD1
V gene: TRBV30
CDR3 DNA: TGTGCCTGGCGGGACAGGGACGAGCAGTTCTTC
CDR3 protein: CAWRDRDEQFF

J gene: TRBJ2-5
clone size: NA
D gene: NA
V gene: TRBV11-2
CDR3 DNA: TGTGCCAGCAGCTTAGTGGTGGAGACCCAGTACTTC
CDR3 protein: CASSLVVETQYF

J gene: TRBJ1-2
clone size: NA
D gene: NA
V gene: TRBV4-3
CDR3 DNA: TGCGCCAGCAGCCAAGAACGGGGAACCTATGGCTACACCTTC
CDR3 protein: CASSQERGTYGYTF

J gene: TRBJ1-6
clone size: few
D gene: NA
V gene: TRBV5-1
CDR3 DNA: TGCGCCAGCAGCCCGGAGGGGAATTCACCCCTCCACTTT
CDR3 protein: CASSPEGNSPLHF

J gene: TRBJ1-2
clone size: NA
D gene: NA
V gene: TRBV4-3
CDR3 DNA: TGCGCCAGCAGCAAAGCACTGACGGATAACTATGGCTACACCTTC
CDR3 protein: CASSKALTDNYGYTF

J gene: TRBJ2-1
clone size: NA
D gene: TRBD2
V gene: TRBV2
CDR3 DNA: TGTGCCAGCAGGTTAGCGGGTTTCCTCTACAATGAGCAGTTCTTC
CDR3 protein: CASRLAGFLYNEQFF

J gene: TRBJ2-7
clone size: NA
D gene: NA
V gene: TRBV18
CDR3 DNA: TGTGCCAGCTCACCATCGGAGTCTTACGAGCAGTACTTC
CDR3 protein: CASSPSESYEQYF

J gene: TRBJ1-4
clone size: NA
D gene: NA
V gene: TRBV30
CDR3 DNA: TGTGCCTGGAAACATCGAGCAACTAATGAAAAACTGTTTTTT
CDR3 protein: CAWKHRATNEKLFF

J gene: TRBJ2-3
clone size: NA
D gene: NA
V gene: TRBV18
CDR3 DNA: TGTGCCAGCTCACCATTTGAAGATACGCAGTATTTT
CDR3 protein: CASSPFEDTQYF